The 7 T cell receptor beta chains below come from one sample, sequenced in a study of CD8 T cells in Susac syndrome. RNA in amounts of roughly 0.5 to 1 ug was reverse transcribed with random hexamers. Each CDR3 protein gets one entry after TCRdb re-called the immunoSEQ multiplex PCR reads with MiXCR. Found here are about 180,000 distinct CDR3 sequences, almost 96% of them singletons; the top ten hold approximately 0.09%. The sample taken for sequencing was CD4+ T cells from PBMCs. Receptors were obtained from a human donor with multiple sclerosis.

The chain recombines TRBV14 with TRBJ1-2, with D possibly matching TRBD1 (6 bases). The CDR3 consists of 16 residues. Looked up from germline, CDR1 is SGHDN and CDR2 is FVKESK. V was trimmed by 4 bases and J by 1 base, leaving 16 bases between them. The CDR3 loop reads CASSPHTGRSNYGYTF. The CDR3 bases are TGTGCCAGCAGCCCGCATACAGGGAGAAGTAACTATGGCTACACCTTC.

The chain combines TRBV12-3 or TRBV12-4 with TRBJ2-5, with D maybe TRBD1 (5 bases). The CDR3 contains 13 residues. V lost 3 bases and J lost 8, with 13 bases in between. The CDR3 reads CASSLGRLLTQYF. In DNA, the CDR3 is TGTGCCAGCAGTTTGGGGCGGCTCCTCACCCAGTACTTC.

This clonotype turned up a few times. V gene TRBV30 combines with J gene TRBJ2-7; D is perhaps TRBD1 (6 bases). V lost 1 base, J lost 7 bases, and 11 bases lay in between. From germline, CDR1 is GTSNPN and CDR2 SVGIG (reference sequence). The length of the CDR3 is 12 residues. CDR3 sequence reads: CAWSEQGWEQYF. In DNA form, the CDR3 reads TGTGCCTGGAGTGAACAGGGTTGGGAGCAGTACTTC.

The rearrangement uses TRBV29-1 and TRBJ1-5; D may be TRBD1 (5 bases). Germline-derived CDR1 and CDR2 are SQVTM and ANQGSEA. The CDR3 contains 12 residues. Deletions cut 2 bases from V and 9 bases from J, with 11 bases between. CDR3 nucleotides: TGCAGCGTTGAATCTCCTGGGGGGCCCCAGCATTTT. Its translation: CSVESPGGPQHF. Filled out from reference TRBV29-1 and TRBJ1-5, the complete variable domain reads SAVISQKPSRDICQRGTSLTIQCQVDSQVTMMFWYRQQPGQSLTLIATANQGSEATYESGFVIDKFPISRPNLTFSTLTVSNMSPEDSSIYLCSVESPGGPQHFGDGTRLSIL.

The V gene is TRBV19, the J gene TRBJ2-3; tentatively, D is TRBD1 (5 bases). V lost 6 bases and J lost 3, with 7 bases in between. CDR1 is LNHDA and CDR2 is SQIVND in the germline V gene (reference sequence). This CDR3 spans 12 amino acids. The CDR3 bases are TGTGCCAGTAGCCAGGGAACAGATACGCAGTATTTT. Translating gives CASSQGTDTQYF.

The genes are TRBV4-1 and TRBJ2-7; TRBD1 aligns across 8 bases. CDR3 size: 18 residues. Losses at the gene ends were 2 bases for V and 5 bases for J; bases not matched to a gene: 17. The V gene's germline CDR1 is MGHRA and CDR2 YSYEKL. The CDR3 here is CASSQPRTGRHGTHEQYF. The CDR3 DNA reads TGCGCCAGCAGCCAACCAAGGACAGGGCGCCATGGGACTCACGAGCAGTACTTC.

The V and J genes are TRBV30 and TRBJ2-7; tentative D call: TRBD1 (5 bases). The CDR3 spans 12 residues. Germline CDR1 and CDR2: GTSNPN and SVGIG (reference sequence). V lost 3 bases, J lost 6 bases, and 12 bases lay in between. The CDR3 bases are TGTGCCTGGAGGCCAGGGATCTCCGAGCAGTACTTC. As protein: CAWRPGISEQYF. Full variable domain (missing parts from reference TRBV30 and TRBJ2-7): SQTIHQWPATLVQPVGSPLSLECTVEGTSNPNLYWYRQAAGRGLQLLFYSVGIGQISSEVPQNLSASRPQDRQFILSSKKLLLSDSGFYLCAWRPGISEQYFGPGTRLTVT.